These T cell receptor beta chains were read from a single sample in a study of cytomegalovirus exposure and HLA in healthy donors. Clones were sequenced by immunoSEQ multiplex PCR, and TCRdb holds only the in-frame ones, with some missing. The sample shows roughly 97,000 clones, around 80% of them seen only once. The sequenced sample was PBMCs. All receptors derive from a woman under 30 in good health and CMV-seropositive. CDR3s include the opening cysteine and the closing phenylalanine or tryptophan. The D gene is left open where the match is weak. Expanded clones get a size class; other rows say once, few or many, or leave the size out.

d_call,v_call,j_call,clone_size,cdr3_nt,cdr3_aa
-,TRBV7-2,TRBJ2-5,once,TGTGCCAGCAGCTCGTGGGCAGGTCCCCAGGGGACCCAGTACTTC,CASSSWAGPQGTQYF
-,TRBV7-7,TRBJ2-7,-,TGTGCTAGCAGCTTTCAGATATTGAGGGTAGGCTACGAGCAGTACTTC,CASSFQILRVGYEQYF
-,TRBV29-1,TRBJ2-5,-,TGCAGCGCCCGCTGGACAGTCCAAGAGACCCAGTACTTC,CSARWTVQETQYF
TRBD1,TRBV28,TRBJ2-7,-,TGTGCCAGCAGTTTTTCCGGGACAGGGTCCTACGAGCAGTACTTC,CASSFSGTGSYEQYF
-,TRBV13,TRBJ2-2,-,TGTGCCAGCAGCTCACCTAGCGCAAACACCGGGGAGCTGTTTTTT,CASSSPSANTGELFF
TRBD2,TRBV13,TRBJ2-7,-,TGTGCCAGCAGCTTGGGAGGGCCTGACTCTTTCTACGAGCAGTACTTC,CASSLGGPDSFYEQYF
TRBD1,TRBV30,TRBJ2-5,-,TGTGCCTGGAGTCTACAGGGACAGGGGGCAACGGGGCAAGAGACCCAGTACTTC,CAWSLQGQGATGQETQYF
TRBD2,TRBV25-1,TRBJ2-7,-,TGTGCCAGCAGTGGAGCGGGAGTGATCACCTACGAGCAGTACTTC,CASSGAGVITYEQYF
TRBD2,TRBV9,TRBJ2-1,-,TGTGCCAGCAGCGAGACTAGCGCTGCCTTTGAGCAGTTCTTC,CASSETSAAFEQFF
TRBD1,TRBV5-6,TRBJ2-7,once,TGTGCCAGCAGCTGGGGGACAGGGTTCCACGAGCAGTACTTC,CASSWGTGFHEQYF
-,TRBV5-1,TRBJ1-4,few,TGCGCCAGCAGTTCAGGGAATGAAAAACTGTTTTTT,CASSSGNEKLFF
-,TRBV7-9,TRBJ2-7,-,TGTGCCAGCAGCTTAAGACTGGTGTCCGAGCAGTACTTC,CASSLRLVSEQYF
-,TRBV18,TRBJ1-2,-,TGTGCCAGCTCACCTGACATCATTAACTATGGCTACACCTTC,CASSPDIINYGYTF
-,TRBV28,TRBJ1-5,-,TGTGCCAGCAGCAGGGGAAGCAATCAGCCCCAGCATTTT,CASSRGSNQPQHF
-,TRBV6-6,TRBJ1-2,once,TGTGCCAGCAGTTACCCCGGGACTTTC,CASSYPGTF
-,TRBV7-4,TRBJ2-7,-,TGTGCCAGCAGCTTTGACTCCTCCTACGAGCAGTACTTC,CASSFDSSYEQYF
-,TRBV30,TRBJ1-4,-,TGTGCCTGTCCTGTGGGGGGGGCGGGGGAAAAACTGTTTTTT,CACPVGGAGEKLFF
TRBD2,TRBV5-1,TRBJ2-1,-,TGCGCCAGCCGACTAGCGGGGGTCAATGAGCAGTTCTTC,CASRLAGVNEQFF
-,TRBV19,TRBJ2-1,-,TGTGCCAGTAGTATAGGCCCGGGTAGTGAGCAGTTCTTC,CASSIGPGSEQFF
TRBD1,TRBV28,TRBJ1-1,once,TGTGCCAGCAGTCCCTACAGGGGGATAACTGAAGCTTTCTTT,CASSPYRGITEAFF
-,TRBV5-4,TRBJ2-3,-,TGTGCCAGCAGCCCAGGGGTGGTCCCAGGGCTCACAGATACGCAGTATTTT,CASSPGVVPGLTDTQYF
-,TRBV7-3,TRBJ2-3,-,TGTGCCAGCAGCTTACAGGGCGGCATCACAGATACGCAGTATTTT,CASSLQGGITDTQYF
-,TRBV2,TRBJ1-2,-,TGTGCCAGCATCGGACGGACTCAGCTCTCTAACTATGGCTACACCTTC,CASIGRTQLSNYGYTF
TRBD1,TRBV28,TRBJ1-5,once,TGTGCCACTAAGAGGTCCGGGACAGACAATCAGCCCCAGCATTTT,CATKRSGTDNQPQHF
-,TRBV6-1,TRBJ1-2,-,TGTGCCAGCAGTCAAACGGTCGAAGGCTACACCTTC,CASSQTVEGYTF
-,TRBV6-4,TRBJ2-2,-,TGTGCCAGCAGTGACTCTGACATCGGGGAGCTGTTTTTT,CASSDSDIGELFF
-,TRBV28,TRBJ2-7,-,TGTGCCAGCAGTTCGACAGCCTACGAGCAGTACTTC,CASSSTAYEQYF
-,TRBV10-3,TRBJ2-7,-,TGTGCCATCAGGGTCCAACCTGGAGACGAGCAGTACTTC,CAIRVQPGDEQYF
TRBD1,TRBV5-6,TRBJ1-1,-,TGTGCCAGCAGCCTTCCGGGACAGGGGCTCGCTTTCTTT,CASSLPGQGLAFF
-,TRBV13,TRBJ2-2,once,TGTGCCAGCAGCGACCCGGGACAAGACACCGGGGAGCTGTTTTTT,CASSDPGQDTGELFF
-,TRBV6-1,TRBJ1-6,medium-sized,TGTGCCGTCTCGGGAGCCGGAGGGAATTCACCCCTCCACTTT,CAVSGAGGNSPLHF
TRBD2,TRBV6-4,TRBJ2-1,few,TGTGCCAGCAGTGAAGGACTAGCGGGTGCTGAGCAGTTCTTC,CASSEGLAGAEQFF
-,TRBV14,TRBJ2-7,-,TGTGCCAGCAGCCAAGTGGGCGTTGGCGAGCAGTACTTC,CASSQVGVGEQYF
-,TRBV30,TRBJ2-1,-,TGTGCCTGGAGTTTTTACGGTGAGCAGTTCTTC,CAWSFYGEQFF
TRBD1,TRBV28,TRBJ1-2,-,TGTGCCAGCAGATCGACAGGGGGCCAAAACTATGGCTACACCTTC,CASRSTGGQNYGYTF
TRBD1,TRBV7-9,TRBJ1-5,-,TGTGCCAGCAGCAGGACAGGGGATAGCAATCAGCCCCAGCATTTT,CASSRTGDSNQPQHF
TRBD1,TRBV18,TRBJ2-2,-,TGTGCCAGCTCACCAAGGACAGGGGACACCGGGGAGCTGTTTTTT,CASSPRTGDTGELFF
-,TRBV28,TRBJ1-4,-,TGTGCCAGCAGACTTAGTGGACGGTTCGGACTTGAAAAACTGTTTTTT,CASRLSGRFGLEKLFF
-,TRBV15,TRBJ1-1,-,TGTGCCACCAGCAGAGATGAGTTCACTGAAGCTTTCTTT,CATSRDEFTEAFF
TRBD1,TRBV4-1,TRBJ2-1,-,TGCGCCAGCAGACCCACCGGACAGGTCGGCTACAATGAGCAGTTCTTC,CASRPTGQVGYNEQFF